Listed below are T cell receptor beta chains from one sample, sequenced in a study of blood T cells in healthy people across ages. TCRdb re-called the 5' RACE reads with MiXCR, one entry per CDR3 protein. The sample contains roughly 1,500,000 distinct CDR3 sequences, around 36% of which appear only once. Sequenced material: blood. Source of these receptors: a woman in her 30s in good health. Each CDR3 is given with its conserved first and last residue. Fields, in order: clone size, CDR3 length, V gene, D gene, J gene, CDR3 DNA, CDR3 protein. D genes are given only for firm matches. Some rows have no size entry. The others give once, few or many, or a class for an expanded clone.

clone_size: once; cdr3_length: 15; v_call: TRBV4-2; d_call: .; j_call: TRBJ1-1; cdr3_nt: TGTGCCAGCAGCCAGGCAGGGGAGTTGAACACTGAAGCTTTCTTT; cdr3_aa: CASSQAGELNTEAFF
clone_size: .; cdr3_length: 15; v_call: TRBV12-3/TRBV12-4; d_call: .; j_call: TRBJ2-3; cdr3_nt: TGTGCCAGTTTTTTCGGGACAACTAGCACAGATACGCAGTATTTT; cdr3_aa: CASFFGTTSTDTQYF
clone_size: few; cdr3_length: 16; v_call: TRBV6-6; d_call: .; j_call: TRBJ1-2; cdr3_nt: TGTGCCAGCAGTTACTCGGAGGGCAGTGGGGTCAACAGCTACACCTTC; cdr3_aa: CASSYSEGSGVNSYTF
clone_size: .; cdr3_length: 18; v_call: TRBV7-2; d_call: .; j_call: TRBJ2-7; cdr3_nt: TGTGCCAGCAGCTTAGACGGCGGAGCGGGCGACGTACAAGGCGAGCAGTACTTC; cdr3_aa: CASSLDGGAGDVQGEQYF
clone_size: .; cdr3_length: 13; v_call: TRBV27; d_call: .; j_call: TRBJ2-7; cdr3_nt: TGTGCCAGCAGCCACGGTCAAAACTACGAGCAGTACTTC; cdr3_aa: CASSHGQNYEQYF
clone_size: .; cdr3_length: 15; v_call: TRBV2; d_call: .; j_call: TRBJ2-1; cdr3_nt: TGTGCCAGCAGTGTGTCTCCGCGCTCTCAGAATGAGCAGTTCTTC; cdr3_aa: CASSVSPRSQNEQFF
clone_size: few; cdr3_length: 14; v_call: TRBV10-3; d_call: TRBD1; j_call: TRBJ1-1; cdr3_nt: TGTGCCACCCACAAAACAGGGGCAAACACTGAAGCTTTCTTT; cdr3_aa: CATHKTGANTEAFF
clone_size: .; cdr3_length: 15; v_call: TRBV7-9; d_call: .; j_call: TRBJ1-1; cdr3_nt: TGTGCCAGCAGATCGATGGGCAGCCTGAACACTGAAGCTTTCTTT; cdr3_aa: CASRSMGSLNTEAFF
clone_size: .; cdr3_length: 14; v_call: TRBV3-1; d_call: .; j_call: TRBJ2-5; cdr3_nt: TGTGCCAGCAGTCAAGGGGGAGGGTTAGAGACCCAGTACTTC; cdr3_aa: CASSQGGGLETQYF
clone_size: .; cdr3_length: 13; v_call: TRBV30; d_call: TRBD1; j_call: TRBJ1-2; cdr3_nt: TGTGCCGTAACAGGGGGCCCTCCCTATGGCTACACCTTC; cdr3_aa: CAVTGGPPYGYTF
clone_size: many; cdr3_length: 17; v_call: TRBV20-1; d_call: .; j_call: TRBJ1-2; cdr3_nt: TGCAGTGCCCTAGGGTCCCCCGAGGACAGAGCTAACTATGGCTACACCTTC; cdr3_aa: CSALGSPEDRANYGYTF